The 15 T cell receptor beta chains reported below all come from one sample, sequenced in a study of cytomegalovirus exposure and HLA in healthy donors (TCRdb year 2017). The receptor library was made with the immunoSEQ multiplex PCR assay. TCRdb's version of the immuneACCESS table is confined to in-frame rearrangements and falls short of the full clone set. An unresolved V gene accounts for under half of the shortfall where checked; the remainder is of unknown origin. For this sample there are around 140,000 clones; approximately 86% appear just once. The biggest ten clones account for roughly 10% of the sample. The sequenced material came from PBMCs. These receptors were taken from a young man in good health and CMV-seropositive.

The V gene is TRBV19, the J gene TRBJ2-1, with 7 bases matching TRBD1. Germline CDR1 LNHDA, CDR2 SQIVND (reference sequence). CDR3 length equals 14 residues. Losses at the gene ends were 1 base for V and 9 bases for J; bases not matched to a gene: 6. The chain's CDR3 is CASSIVQGIGEQFF. The CDR3 DNA sequence: TGTGCCAGTAGTATAGTACAGGGGATCGGTGAGCAGTTCTTC.

The chain couples TRBV10-3 to TRBJ1-3, with D maybe TRBD1 (6 bases). CDR3 size: 13 residues. Germline V gene data show CDR1 as ENHRY and CDR2 as SYGVKD. The V end lost 7 bases, the J end lost 8 bases, and 15 bases lay between the germline ends. Here the CDR3 reads CAITEQGPDTIYF. CDR3 nucleotides: TGTGCCATCACTGAACAGGGTCCAGACACCATATATTTT.

V is TRBV2 and J is TRBJ2-5; a weak D match, TRBD1 (6 bases). With 6 bases removed from V and 2 bases from J, the gap between germline ends came to 10 bases. The CDR3 sequence is 13 residues long. From germline, CDR1 is SNHLY and CDR2 FYNNEI. CDR3 nucleotide sequence: TGTGCCAGCAGGAGGACAGTACAAGAGACCCAGTACTTC. Translated, it gives CASRRTVQETQYF.

The gene calls are TRBV6-5 and TRBJ2-7; 13 bases match TRBD2. This CDR3 has 14 residues. V was clipped by 5 bases and J by 3 bases; unmatched bases: 1. Germline CDR1 and CDR2: MNHEY and SVGAGI. In DNA form, the CDR3 reads TGTGCCAGCAGTAGGACTAGCGGGGGCTACGAGCAGTACTTC. It translates to CASSRTSGGYEQYF.

The chain couples TRBV9 to TRBJ1-2; the match to TRBD1 covers 8 bases. This CDR3 contains 13 residues. Looked up from germline, CDR1 is SGDLS and CDR2 is YYNGEE. Trimming cost V 4 bases and J 7 bases; bases outside gene matches: 6. The CDR3 bases are TGTGCCAGCAGCCTCCAGGGGGCGCGTGGCTACACCTTC. Residues: CASSLQGARGYTF. Full variable domain (missing parts from reference TRBV9 and TRBJ1-2): DSGVTQTPKHLITATGQRVTLRCSPRSGDLSVYWYQQSLDQGLQFLIQYYNGEERAKGNILERFSAQQFPDLHSELNLSSLELGDSALYFCASSLQGARGYTFGSGTRLTVV.

The chain couples TRBV6-5 to TRBJ2-7, with D perhaps matching TRBD1 (6 bases). The CDR3 spans 15 residues. Germline CDR1 MNHEY, CDR2 SVGAGI. V gave up 1 base and J gave up 2 bases, with 12 bases separating them. CDR3 coding DNA: TGTGCCAGCAGTTACTTGCAGGGGAAGCCCTACGAGCAGTACTTC. As protein: CASSYLQGKPYEQYF.

The gene calls are TRBV6-5 and TRBJ1-2; D might be TRBD1 (6 bases). Germline CDR1 MNHEY, CDR2 SVGAGI. The CDR3 has 15 residues. V was trimmed by 0 bases and J by 7 bases, leaving 15 bases between them. CDR3 nucleotide sequence: TGTGCCAGCAGTTACTCCTTCGTTCAGGGGAGTGGCTACACCTTC. This gives the protein CASSYSFVQGSGYTF.

The rearrangement uses TRBV5-1 and TRBJ2-7; D possibly corresponds to TRBD2 (6 bases). Per the germline V gene, CDR1 is SGHRS and CDR2 is YFSETQ. The CDR3 is 15 residues long. Between the trimmed V and J ends, which lost 1 base and 2 bases, there was a span of 13 bases. The CDR3 protein is CASSLQVGGPYEQYF. The DNA for the CDR3 is TGCGCCAGCAGCTTGCAGGTCGGGGGACCCTACGAGCAGTACTTC.

V gene TRBV7-2 combines with J gene TRBJ1-5, with TRBD1 matching over 9 bases. V shed 5 bases and J 4 bases; nucleotides not matched to a gene: 6. The CDR3 is 15 residues long. Germline CDR1 reads SGHTA; CDR2 reads FQGNSA. The CDR3 is CASSLQGARNQPQHF. CDR3 DNA sequence: TGTGCCAGCAGCCTACAGGGGGCGCGGAATCAGCCCCAGCATTTT.

This chain connects TRBV6-1 to TRBJ2-7, with TRBD1 as a possible D gene (6 bases). Germline-derived CDR1 and CDR2 are MNHNS and SASEGT. Trimming shortened V by 4 bases and J by 1 base, and 8 bases separated the two germline ends. The CDR3 is made up of 13 amino acids. The CDR3 coding sequence is TGTGCCAGCAGTGGAGGACAGTCCTACGAGCAGTACTTC. Its protein is CASSGGQSYEQYF.

This clone occurred once. This sequence joins TRBV7-6 and TRBJ1-2, with 7 bases identical to TRBD1. CDR1 is SGHVS and CDR2 is FNYEAQ in the germline V gene. The J segment lost 2 bases and the V segment lost 6 bases, leaving 15 bases of the junction unmatched. CDR3 length: 17 residues. CDR3 loop: CASSFEAGTEENYGYTF. In DNA, the CDR3 is TGTGCCAGCAGTTTCGAGGCCGGGACAGAAGAAAACTATGGCTACACCTTC.

The chain combines TRBV2 with TRBJ2-3, with TRBD2 matching 10 bases. Germline V gene sequence: CDR1 SNHLY, CDR2 FYNNEI. CDR3 size: 15 residues. J lost 3 bases, V lost 4 bases, and 4 bases had no gene match. For the CDR3, the DNA is TGTGCCAGCAGTGGACTAGCGGGTCTTACAGATACGCAGTATTTT. Translating it yields CASSGLAGLTDTQYF.

This chain connects TRBV19 to TRBJ1-5, with 7 positions matching TRBD1. Germline loops: CDR1 LNHDA, CDR2 SQIVND (reference sequence). V trimming: 5 bases; J trimming: 7 bases; junction bases outside the gene matches: 11. The CDR3 loop spans 15 amino acids. CDR3 loop: CASSLRRAGGQPQHF. The CDR3 DNA is TGTGCCAGTAGTCTCCGCCGGGCAGGGGGGCAGCCCCAGCATTTT.

This chain joins TRBV27 and TRBJ1-3; possibly TRBD1 for D (6 bases). Trimming left V 2 bases short and J 8 bases short, with 16 bases between. The CDR3 loop spans 15 amino acids. Germline lookup yields CDR1 MNHEY and CDR2 SMNVEV (reference sequence). The CDR3 sequence is CASSLSGEGTHTIYF. The DNA of the CDR3 is TGTGCCAGCAGTTTAAGTGGAGAGGGGACACACACCATATATTTT.

The chain couples TRBV5-1 to TRBJ2-2; 8 nucleotides agree with TRBD2. Per germline, CDR1 SGHRS and CDR2 YFSETQ. V lost 1 base and J lost 7; bases outside the gene matches: 12. CDR3 length: 17 amino acids. The CDR3: CASSLTSGPAIYGELFF. The CDR3 DNA sequence: TGCGCCAGCAGCTTGACTAGCGGACCCGCCATTTACGGGGAGCTGTTTTTT.